This T cell receptor beta chain derives from a study of blood T cell repertoires in COVID-19. In the study overall: Spain, Italy and the United States supplied samples that represented acute and convalescent COVID-19.

Germline loops: CDR1 LGHNA, CDR2 YSLEER. The CDR3 sequence is 18 residues long. V lost 0 bases to trimming and J lost 7 bases; unmatched junction nucleotides: 9. Authors' methods: Counts of nucleated cells, estimated from reference gene primer amplification, were obtained. Clones were read by immunoSEQ multiplex PCR, and TCRdb kept only the in-frame ones, dropping some. V and J calls and clone size are as listed in that table; D and trimming were resolved from the DNA. Of some 200,000 clones listed, 85% to 90% were seen once; the top ten hold 0.88%. The origin of this receptor is a woman aged 18-29 years who had recovered from COVID-19. Sequencing was done on a sample of peripheral blood. This chain uses TRBV4-3 with TRBJ2-1; 13 bases agree with TRBD2. CDR3 coding DNA: TGCGCCAGCAGCCAAGATCCCAGGACTAGCGGGGGTAAAAATGAGCAGTTCTTC. Translated, it gives CASSQDPRTSGGKNEQFF.